The entry below describes one T cell receptor beta chain. Its antigen is not known. The sample belongs to a study of T-cell memory formation after mild COVID-19. Study conclusions and caveats: Some responding clones appeared in pre-infection memory, suggesting cross-reactive memory joined. While clones contracting from day 15 to 85 were balanced between CD4 and CD8, later expanders leaned CD4+.

Germline lookup yields CDR1 SEHNR and CDR2 FQNEAQ (reference sequence). V was clipped by 5 bases and J by 6 bases; unmatched bases: 7. CDR3 length: 14 residues. The TCR alpha and TCR beta cDNA libraries, bearing sample barcodes and UMIs, were generated by 5'RACE using constant-segment primers. TCRdb re-derived calls from the 5' RACE reads in MiXCR, one entry per CDR3 protein. The table has 470,000 or so distinct CDR3 sequences, approximately 25% seen once. The sequencing input was PBMCs or a T cell subset sorted from them (not recorded which). The source of this sequence is an adult woman who had mild COVID-19 (a few samples of this study predate the infection). Cell type and time point are not known. J is TRBJ1-1 and V is TRBV7-9; TRBD1 matches at 9 bases. The CDR3 spells CASSHPGQGSEAFF. DNA for the CDR3: TGTGCCAGCAGCCACCCCGGACAGGGGTCTGAAGCTTTCTTT.